This T cell receptor (beta chain) is from a study of spatial heterogeneity in lung cancer. Study results and caveats: Expanded intratumoral alpha and beta TCR counts tracked tumor mutation counts. Alpha chains reached an estimated coverage of around 6.5% of tumor T cells, and beta chains 11% to 15%.

This sample's time point: sample taken at primary tumor resection. Without sorting, whole RNA was sequenced from tumor, nontumor lung or frozen PBMC. Germline V gene lookup returns CDR1 LNHDA and CDR2 SQIVND (reference sequence). The CDR3 is 14 amino acids. V shed 5 bases and J shed 5 bases, with 14 bases lying between them. This clonotype was picked up a small number of times. Antigen specificity is unknown. TCR cDNA molecules each carried a unique molecular identifier. TCRdb fed the 5' RACE reads into MiXCR, producing one record per CDR3 protein. This table has tens of thousands of distinct CDR3 sequences, about a sixth appearing once.

The genes are TRBV19 and TRBJ2-3; no clear D gene. The sample here was lung tumor tissue, taken at surgery. The sequence was obtained from a female donor with early-stage non-small cell lung cancer. The CDR3 is CASSYRALGDTQYF. CDR3 nucleotide sequence: TGTGCCAGTAGTTACCGGGCCCTCGGAGATACGCAGTATTTT.